This TCR beta chain was recorded in a study of CD8 T cells in Susac syndrome. Remarks on this clonotype: Its antigen is still unknown.

Random hexamers primed reverse transcription of roughly 0.5 to 1 ug RNA. A single record per CDR3 protein comes from TCRdb applying MiXCR to the immunoSEQ multiplex PCR reads. The data contain 140,000 or so distinct CDR3 sequences, roughly 95% of them seen just once; the ten biggest clones take up approximately 0.11%. CD8+ and CD4+ T cells taken from blood had their TCR beta sequenced. TEMRA cells were FACS-enriched, and CD8+ and CD4+ T cells were isolated negatively. General study points: The study conceded that its TCR sequencing and HLA analysis involved relatively few individuals.

J lost 2 bases, V lost 1 base, and 1 base had no gene match. This CDR3 is built from 15 residues. CDR1 is SGDLS and CDR2 is YYNGEE in the germline V gene. The sequence was obtained from a human donor with multiple sclerosis. This sequence joins TRBV9 and TRBJ2-3, with 10 bases that match TRBD2. The sequenced sample was CD4+ T cells from PBMCs. The CDR3 DNA reads as TGTGCCAGCAGCGTAACTAGCGGGAACACAGATACGCAGTATTTT. Amino acid sequence: CASSVTSGNTDTQYF. The complete variable domain, with remaining parts taken from reference TRBV9 and TRBJ2-3, reads DSGVTQTPKHLITATGQRVTLRCSPRSGDLSVYWYQQSLDQGLQFLIQYYNGEERAKGNILERFSAQQFPDLHSELNLSSLELGDSALYFCASSVTSGNTDTQYFGPGTRLTVL.